The entry below describes one T cell receptor beta chain. This sample was included in a study of blood T cell repertoires in COVID-19. Germline CDR1 and CDR2: SGHTS and YDEGEE. The CDR3 is 17 residues long. Trimming shortened V by 0 bases and J by 6 bases, and 19 bases separated the two germline ends. As handled by the study authors: Reference gene primer amplification gave nucleated cell count estimates. Here immunoSEQ multiplex PCR was the method, and the copy in TCRdb shows in-frame clones only, minus some. The DNA gave D and trimming, while V, J and clone size come from that table. This sample carries about 85,000 clones, almost 90% of them seen once, and the ten largest clones take about 4.8%.

This receptor was identified in a woman of 80 years or more with acute or convalescent COVID-19. The specimen sequenced was peripheral blood. The chain has TRBV5-8 and TRBJ2-1, with D perhaps TRBD2 (6 bases). CDR3 DNA: TGTGCCAGCAGCTTGGGCCCCGCGGGATTTTTACGCAATGAGCAGTTCTTC. Translation gives CASSLGPAGFLRNEQFF.